These T cell receptor beta chains were read from a single sample in a study of CD8 T cell repertoires and HIV-1 epitope variants. The antigens of these receptors remain unknown. The protocol was immunoSEQ multiplex PCR, while the TCRdb copy is restricted to in-frame clones and leaves out a portion. The table lists about 4,500 clones, 67% of them singletons. Sequences were obtained from cultured CD8+ T cells derived from PBMCs. Every receptor here comes from a male donor with HIV. The CDR3 runs from the conserved cysteine through the conserved F or W. D genes are given only for firm matches. Expanded clones are given a class, and other clones once, few, many or no size at all.

v_call	j_call	clone_size	d_call	cdr3_nt	cdr3_aa
TRBV5-1	TRBJ2-1	-	-	TGCGCCAGCAGCTTGGGTGTCTACAATGAGCAGTTCTTC	CASSLGVYNEQFF
TRBV4-1	TRBJ1-5	-	-	TGCGCCAGCAGCCAAGATATTGGGCTTTTGCCCCAGCATTTT	CASSQDIGLLPQHF
TRBV7-9	TRBJ2-1	-	TRBD1	TGTGCCAGCAGCCTTGGACAGGCTCCTGAGCAGTTCTTC	CASSLGQAPEQFF
TRBV7-8	TRBJ1-2	once	TRBD1	TGTGCCAGCAGCTTAGGTCTGACAGGGGAGGTTGGCTACACCTTC	CASSLGLTGEVGYTF
TRBV7-2	TRBJ1-3	-	-	TGTGCCAGCAGCTCGGCAGGGGCTGGAAACACCATATATTTT	CASSSAGAGNTIYF
TRBV6-1	TRBJ2-2	few	TRBD1	TGTGCCAGCAGTCTGGGACAGCACACCGGGGAGCTGTTTTTT	CASSLGQHTGELFF
TRBV7-8	TRBJ2-1	-	TRBD2	TGTGCCAGCAGCCGCTACTCTAGCGGGAGTGGTTACAATGAGCAGTTCTTC	CASSRYSSGSGYNEQFF
TRBV5-6	TRBJ2-7	-	-	TGTGCCAGCAGCTTGGACAGTCAACCCTACGAGCAGTACTTC	CASSLDSQPYEQYF
TRBV2	TRBJ2-4	-	TRBD1	TGTGCCAGCAGCCCGACGGGACAGGGAGGAAACATTCAGTACTTC	CASSPTGQGGNIQYF
TRBV27	TRBJ2-7	few	TRBD1	TGTGCCAGCAGTGTGGGACAGGGAAGCTCCTACGAGCAGTACTTC	CASSVGQGSSYEQYF